This record concerns one T cell receptor beta chain sequence. Its specificity is not known. The sample belongs to a study of blood T cells in healthy people across ages. A second PCR of about 6 to 11 cycles used a sample-barcoded 5' primer and a J-beta primer mix. Tags on each cDNA molecule came from a template-switch adaptor with 12 random nucleotides. TCRdb reanalysed the 5' RACE reads using MiXCR and keeps one entry per CDR3 protein. This table holds some 1.4 million distinct CDR3 sequences, roughly 45% found once. Overall study findings and caveats: Diversity was estimated from one million T cells, and these estimates were considered underestimates. Age showed a roughly linear inverse relationship with TCR beta diversity per million T cells.

V was clipped by 4 bases and J by 7 bases, with 11 bases between them. Germline CDR1 SGHRS, CDR2 YFSETQ. The CDR3 is 13 residues long. Isolation yielded PBMCs, at least 6 million per sample, in every case. This TCR was sampled from a woman under 30 in good health. The sample was blood. The chain carries TRBV5-1 and TRBJ2-2; no firm D call. In nucleotides, the CDR3 is TGCGCCAGCAGCGCTGGAAGTGACGGGGAGCTGTTTTTT. This codes for CASSAGSDGELFF.